Each of the 24 T cell receptor beta chains below was sequenced from the same sample in a study of CD8+CD57+ T cells in acquired aplastic anemia. Patients who underwent sequencing had shown CD8+CD57+ cell expansion by flow cytometry. Both TCR beta VDJ combination and CDR3 sequence profiling were carried out. Genomic DNA was the template for this profiling. A single record per CDR3 protein comes from TCRdb applying MiXCR to the reads. The table includes about 190,000 distinct CDR3 sequences, 40% to 50% detected once. The sequencing input was sorted CD4+, CD8+, or CD8+CD57+ T cells (not recorded which) from PBMCs. Receptors were obtained from a human donor with aplastic anemia.

The chain has TRBV12-3 or TRBV12-4 and TRBJ2-5, with a weak D call TRBD1 (5 bases). This CDR3 has 14 amino acids. Trimming stripped 3 bases from V and 0 bases from J, with 8 bases between. The CDR3 loop reads CASSLTDNQETQYF. The CDR3 DNA is TGTGCCAGCAGTTTGACGGACAACCAAGAGACCCAGTACTTC.

V and J are TRBV29-1 and TRBJ1-2; D not certain. V lost 6 bases to trimming and J lost 3 bases, with 14 bases between them. Germline CDR1 and CDR2: SQVTM and ANQGSEA. This CDR3 is 13 amino acids long. The CDR3 nucleotides read TGCAGCGTGGCAACACCGCACTACTATGGCTACACCTTC. Translating gives CSVATPHYYGYTF.

Details on this clonotype: One end of the junction fails to match germline, which may point to a read error. The J gene is TRBJ2-3, the V gene TRBV5-1; D is unclear. The CDR3 loop spans 12 amino acids. The germline V gene has CDR1 SGHRS and CDR2 YFSETQ. The CDR3 loop is CASSLGTDTRYF. The CDR3 DNA sequence: TGCGCCAGCAGCTTGGGCACAGATACGCGGTATTTT.

The sample holds many counts of this clonotype. The chain has TRBV30 and TRBJ2-7; 7 positions match TRBD2. Germline CDR1 GTSNPN, CDR2 SVGIG (reference sequence). After removal of 5 bases from V and 5 bases from J, the junction contained 12 bases not matched to a gene. The CDR3 sequence is 14 residues long. The CDR3 DNA reads as TGTGCCTGGCAGACCGGGACTACTTTAGACGAGCAGTACTTC. Its translation is CAWQTGTTLDEQYF.

This chain uses TRBV11-2 with TRBJ2-7, with 9 bases lining up with TRBD1. The germline V gene encodes CDR1 SGHAT and CDR2 FQNNGV. CDR3 length equals 15 residues. Unmatched junction bases numbered 2, after V lost 0 bases and J lost 2 bases. The chain's CDR3 is CASSLEGQGTYEQYF. The CDR3 bases are TGTGCCAGCAGCTTAGAGGGACAGGGAACCTACGAGCAGTACTTC.

The chain uses TRBV20-1 and TRBJ2-3, with 7 nucleotides matching TRBD2. The germline V gene has CDR1 DFQATT and CDR2 SNEGSKA (reference sequence). J was trimmed by 1 base and V by 1 base; bases with no gene match: 5. CDR3 length: 15 amino acids. This CDR3 reads CSARVAGVGTDTQYF. CDR3 coding DNA: TGCAGTGCTAGAGTGGCGGGAGTTGGCACAGATACGCAGTATTTT.

This clonotype was counted at least ten times. The rearrangement joins TRBV14 to TRBJ2-5, with D perhaps assigned TRBD1 or TRBD2 (6 bases each). The V end lost 3 bases, the J end lost 4 bases, and 21 bases lay between the germline ends. The CDR3 contains 17 residues. Germline assignment: CDR1 SGHDN and CDR2 FVKESK. The CDR3: CASSHRGRGRDGETQYF. DNA of the CDR3: TGTGCCAGCAGCCACCGGGGCCGGGGGCGAGATGGAGAGACCCAGTACTTC.

Of note for this clonotype: A read error may be the cause here, since a much bigger clone is one base away. V usage is TRBV9 and J usage is TRBJ2-2; maybe TRBD1 (6 bases). CDR1 SGDLS and CDR2 YYNGEE come from the germline V gene. The CDR3 spans 15 residues. For the CDR3, the DNA is TGTGCCGGCAGCGTCCGACGGCAGGGGACCGGGGAGCTGTTTTTT. Its protein is CAGSVRRQGTGELFF.

The chain carries TRBV27 and TRBJ2-7, with D possibly being TRBD2 (5 bases). V was trimmed by 4 bases and J by 5 bases, leaving 21 bases between them. CDR3 length: 16 residues. CDR1 and CDR2 (germline): MNHEY, SMNVEV (reference sequence). For the CDR3, the DNA is TGTGCCAGCAGTTCCTTTTCAGGAGGAGCTGTTCACGAGCAGTACTTC. This translates into CASSSFSGGAVHEQYF.

This clonotype has only one observation. The chain recombines TRBV15 with TRBJ1-2; 8 bases match TRBD1. Germline-derived CDR1 and CDR2 are LNHNV and YYDKDF (reference sequence). After removal of 3 bases from V and 4 bases from J, the junction contained 7 bases not matched to a gene. CDR3 length: 15 amino acids. DNA of the CDR3: TGTGCCACCAGCAGTAGGACAGGGAATGGCTATGGCTACACCTTC. Its protein product is CATSSRTGNGYGYTF.

The chain joins TRBV24-1 to TRBJ2-2, with TRBD1 matching over 8 bases. The V gene end was trimmed by 4 bases and the J gene end by 1 base; junction bases not matched to a gene: 4. This CDR3 comprises 16 residues. Germline values: CDR1 KGHDR, CDR2 SFDVKD. CDR3 in amino acids: CATSEAGTGNTGELFF. Written as DNA, the CDR3 is TGTGCCACCAGTGAGGCTGGGACAGGGAACACCGGGGAGCTGTTTTTT.

V usage is TRBV29-1 and J usage is TRBJ2-7; 7 bases align to TRBD2. The ends lost 4 bases at V and 7 bases at J; junction bases unmatched: 10. The germline V gene encodes CDR1 SQVTM and CDR2 ANQGSEA. The CDR3 spans 13 residues. The CDR3 bases are TGCAGCGTTGTAAGCGGGGACCAGAGGGAGCAGTACTTC. This sequence encodes CSVVSGDQREQYF.

The rearrangement joins TRBV9 to TRBJ2-5, with 9 bases identical to TRBD2. Germline assignment: CDR1 SGDLS and CDR2 YYNGEE. The V segment lost 0 bases and the J segment 5 bases; nucleotides outside the gene matches: 11. The CDR3 loop spans 17 amino acids. CDR3 residues: CASSVGPRREGPETQYF. As DNA, the CDR3 is TGTGCCAGCAGCGTAGGCCCTCGGCGGGAGGGCCCGGAGACCCAGTACTTC. Using reference TRBV9 and TRBJ2-5 for the parts outside the CDR3, the full variable domain is DSGVTQTPKHLITATGQRVTLRCSPRSGDLSVYWYQQSLDQGLQFLIQYYNGEERAKGNILERFSAQQFPDLHSELNLSSLELGDSALYFCASSVGPRREGPETQYFGPGTRLLVL.

In this sample, this clonotype turned up many times. This chain uses TRBV12-3 or TRBV12-4 with TRBJ1-5; 7 nucleotides agree with TRBD1. V was pared by 5 bases and J by 2 bases, with 6 bases of the junction left unmatched. This CDR3 contains 15 residues. The CDR3 reads CASSGRGIGNQPQHF. The DNA for the CDR3 is TGTGCCAGCAGTGGCAGGGGGATCGGCAATCAGCCCCAGCATTTT.

This clonotype occurred many times. The V gene is TRBV2, the J gene TRBJ2-5; tentatively, D is TRBD2 (5 bases). The CDR3 contains 13 residues. Per the germline V gene, CDR1 is SNHLY and CDR2 is FYNNEI. The germline V and J ends were trimmed by 8 bases and 5 bases, with 15 bases remaining between them. The CDR3 sequence is CASQWASGETQYF. For the CDR3, the DNA is TGTGCCAGCCAATGGGCGTCGGGGGAGACCCAGTACTTC.

This sequence joins TRBV15 and TRBJ2-7, with TRBD1 matching over 9 bases. J gave up 1 base and V 8 bases, and 6 bases lay outside the gene matches. This CDR3 region has 14 residues. CDR1 and CDR2 from the germline V gene are LNHNV and YYDKDF (reference sequence). DNA of the CDR3: TGTGCCACCTACGGAGGACAGGGGTCCTACGAGCAGTACTTC. Protein: CATYGGQGSYEQYF.

The chain uses TRBV19 and TRBJ1-1; no reliable D call. CDR3 length equals 13 residues. CDR1 and CDR2 (germline): LNHDA, SQIVND (reference sequence). Trimming pared 6 bases from V and 5 bases from J, leaving 13 bases between. The CDR3 DNA follows: TGTGCCAGTAGGGTCTTGCGTGGGACTGAAGCTTTCTTT. Amino acids: CASRVLRGTEAFF.

V and J are TRBV7-6 and TRBJ2-7; TRBD2 agrees at 13 bases. The CDR3 has 16 amino acids. Germline loops: CDR1 SGHVS, CDR2 FNYEAQ. Trimming at V came to 3 bases and at J to 7 bases, leaving 9 bases not matched to a gene. CDR3 bases: TGTGCCAGCAGCTTCGGACTAGCGGGAGTAGACGGGGAGCAGTACTTC. It translates to CASSFGLAGVDGEQYF.

Only a few counts were recorded for this clonotype. The rearrangement uses TRBV9 and TRBJ1-1, with 8 nucleotides matching TRBD1. Germline V gene sequence: CDR1 SGDLS, CDR2 YYNGEE. Losses at the gene ends were 4 bases for V and 1 base for J; bases not matched to a gene: 15. This CDR3 comprises 18 residues. CDR3 in DNA: TGTGCCAGCAGCACAGGGACAGGTGAACTTGGACCGAACACTGAAGCTTTCTTT. Its translation is CASSTGTGELGPNTEAFF.

The chain joins TRBV9 to TRBJ1-1, with D unresolved. CDR1 is SGDLS and CDR2 is YYNGEE in the germline V gene. Trimming removed 5 bases from V and 3 bases from J, with 17 bases in between. The CDR3 consists of 15 residues. As DNA, the CDR3 is TGTGCCAGCAGTCCTGATCACCAGAGGTACACTGAAGCTTTCTTT. Its translation: CASSPDHQRYTEAFF.

The CDR3 DNA reads TGTGCCAGCAGAGGGGTCAGCTCCTACAATGAGCAGTTCTTC. Its translation is CASRGVSSYNEQFF. This chain uses TRBV25-1 with TRBJ2-1; tentative D call: TRBD1 (5 bases). Germline-derived CDR1 and CDR2 are MGHDK and SYGVNS. The CDR3 has 14 residues. V lost 6 bases and J 0 bases, leaving 9 bases between the germline ends.

The chain is built from TRBV7-9 and TRBJ1-6, with D perhaps matching TRBD1 (6 bases). The CDR3 consists of 14 residues. Trimming removed 5 bases at V and 7 bases at J, with 12 bases between. Germline V gene sequence: CDR1 SEHNR, CDR2 FQNEAQ (reference sequence). CDR3 residues: CASSNGQINSPLHF. The DNA for the CDR3 is TGTGCCAGCAGCAACGGACAGATAAATTCACCCCTCCACTTT.

Concerning this clonotype: The junction departs from germline at one end; a sequencing error may be responsible. This rearrangement joins TRBV10-3 to TRBJ2-5; 12 bases are a match to TRBD2. The CDR3 runs 17 residues. In germline, CDR1 is ENHRY, CDR2 SYGVKD. The CDR3 loop is CAISETKTSGRPETKYF. DNA for the CDR3: TGTGCCATCAGTGAGACCAAGACTAGCGGGAGACCAGAGACCAAGTACTTC.

This clonotype was seen ten or more times. The chain carries TRBV4-2 and TRBJ2-5, with no clear D. Trimming took 0 bases from V and 3 from J, leaving 8 bases between them. This CDR3 contains 14 residues. Per germline, CDR1 LGHNA and CDR2 YNFKEQ. The CDR3 DNA reads TGTGCCAGCAGCCAAGATCTAACGGAAGAGACCCAGTACTTC. Translated: CASSQDLTEETQYF.